This T cell receptor (beta chain) was identified in a study of cytomegalovirus exposure and HLA in healthy donors (dated by TCRdb to between 2016 and 2019). The study in broad terms: In an earlier analysis of approximately 640 of the donors, around 300 Gb of sequence data and just under 120 million unique TCR beta sequences from some 170 million T cells were reported. In an earlier analysis of 500 to 650 of the donors, high-throughput TCR beta sequencing was used to judge whether each TCR beta V gene segment behaved as functional or pseudogenic. A later analysis re-analyzed previously published TCR beta repertoires from 666 donors and added high-resolution HLA genotyping to study TCR occurrence patterns. The later analysis used no new phenotypic data to find candidate immune exposures, relying instead on TCR beta sequences and their occurrence across donors. The study profiled the T cell repertoires of 666 subjects by immunosequencing and related them to cytomegalovirus serostatus. An early release that covered fewer than 800 HLA-typed donors contained about 290 gigabases of sequencing data and around 85 million unique TCR sequences. Genome-wide SNP genotypes for about three fifths of the roughly 670 donors were used in a later genetic analysis, which treated that subset as a discovery cohort. In addition to the first cohort of about 650 subjects, a separate validation cohort of 130 or so different subjects was used. Because of strong linkage in the cohort, roughly five DR-DQ haplotypes were treated as single units for association and clustering. To predict cytomegalovirus infection status, the study brought together high-throughput TCR immunosequencing, statistical association of individual TCRs with disease status, and machine learning. The genetic ancestry cluster associated with self-reported Caucasian donors included about 84% of the 350 to 500 genotyped donors. HLA typing covered class I and class II loci at four-digit resolution. All discovery cohort repertoires had been generated using a single sequencing platform. The study aimed to test whether cataloging public T cell receptors could reveal signatures of past pathogen exposure. The number of donors typed differed by locus, with about 620-630 for A, B, C, DRB1 and DQB1, roughly 550 for DQA1, approximately 580 for DPA1, and about 450 for DPB1. Donor age, sex, ethnicity and CMV serostatus were compiled alongside the repertoire data. Among about 360 genotyped donors of the cohort, an average of around 240,000 unique TCR beta nucleotide sequences were sequenced per donor, roughly 20% of them non-productive. Broad study findings and their caveats: A further reported finding was that TCR beta sequences accurately predicted the HLA-A and HLA-B alleles for most subjects in the first cohort. In an earlier analysis of under 600 of the donors, most TCR beta V segments were observed in productive rearrangements about 90% or about 30% of the time, broadly matching IMGT annotations. Most CMV-associated TCR beta chains appeared to be HLA-restricted in a later analysis, and the HLA associations seemed to be driven largely by CMV exposure. According to a later genetic analysis, donors in an Asian-associated ancestry cluster had fewer N-insertions in productive TCRs than the approximately 670-donor mean. Because some donors lacked HLA typing at each locus, the association tests relied only on the typed subset. Most TCR sequences were seen in very few donors, while some public TCRs were found in many individuals. At a false discovery rate of 0.05, a later analysis linked roughly 17,000 TCR beta sequences to specific HLA alleles. The study listed 164 TCR beta chains as associated with cytomegalovirus. In a later analysis, several top co-occurrence clusters were reported to appear linked to parvovirus B19, influenza, CMV and Epstein-Barr virus. About 17 rarely observed V segments, including chromosome 9 orphons, were excluded from the earlier analysis of approximately 600 of the donors because counts were too low. The sequencing pipeline was judged likely to have produced a cluster of highly shared sequence variants as a technical artifact. Cytomegalovirus status was reported to be diagnosed by the classifier with high specificity and sensitivity in both the original and validation cohorts. In a later analysis, TCR association rates were found to vary across HLA loci, with the most associated TCRs seen for DRB1 alleles and the fewest for HLA-C alleles. A later genetic analysis associated a missense DCLRE1C variant with V-gene and J-gene trimming of TCR beta chains, and an independent cohort replicated the association. Strong co-occurrence of HLA alleles, especially DR and DQ, made assigning TCR associations to individual alleles difficult. In vitro tests confirmed that a few of the cytomegalovirus-associated TCR beta chains recognize cytomegalovirus antigens. For the cohort, immune exposure information was limited to CMV serostatus. Correlated functional status among segregating V segments might be attributable to linkage disequilibrium, but an unknown experimental factor could not be ruled out. The presence/absence analyses assumed that sequencing depth was roughly uniform across donors, and that assumption may not be true. The authors suggested that the approach could potentially be generalized to other disease states and immunological phenotypes. In a later analysis, HLA-associated TCR beta chains showed more clonal expansion and lower generation probabilities than non-associated chains that were equally common. This cohort had only TCR beta chains sequenced, and the lack of alpha or paired-chain data limited which features could be detected.

In the case of this clone: The target of this receptor is not known. No much larger clone exists at a distance of one base, and base qualities are not known.

The cohort was made up of about 610 healthy bone marrow donors. At the time of sampling, all cohort members were nominally healthy, though unrecorded immune exposures were likely present. The donor was CMV seropositive and was included in the group of 250 to 350 seropositive cohort members. A peripheral blood sample was provided by each donor, and peripheral blood mononuclear cells were used for TCR beta sequencing. The Qiagen DNeasy Blood Extraction Kit was used to extract genomic DNA from the blood cell samples. Library preparation employed the immunoSEQ multiplex PCR assay. The multiplex PCR relied on a mix of 60 forward primers for TCR Vbeta segments and 13 reverse primers for TCR Jbeta segments. The CDR3 region of rearranged TCR beta genes was amplified from genomic DNA with a multiplex PCR assay. The amplified TCR beta libraries were sequenced on the Illumina HiSeq System as 87-base-pair reads. The authors' pipeline ran thus. A later analysis tallied around 80 million unique TCR beta chains across the 666 repertoires, and approximately 12 million of those chains were shared by two or more donors. To remove PCR and sequencing errors, raw reads were error-corrected and collapsed into unique sequences using a nearest-neighbor algorithm that merged closely related sequences. CDR3 sequences were aligned to IMGT reference sequences to assign V, D and J gene segments. For a sequence to be retained, a match of at least six nucleotides to both a V gene segment and a J gene segment was required. Rearrangements were called productive when the CDR3 lacked stop codons and stayed in frame with V and J; all others were non-productive. Following IMGT convention, CDR3 was defined as the stretch from the second conserved V-encoded cysteine to the conserved J-encoded phenylalanine. The earlier analysis of 500 to 650 of the donors excluded any sequence lacking an unambiguous match to a single V gene segment. In an earlier analysis of several hundred of the donors, V segments were called functional above 56.7% productive rearrangements and were called segregating when the between-donor standard deviation exceeded 5%. To diagnose cytomegalovirus status from the catalog of TCR beta chain sequences, a statistical classification framework was built. V and J gene assignment, in a later analysis, came from comparing TCR nucleotide sequences with IMGT/GENE-DB human TR gene sequences. Using the TCRdist pipeline, a later analysis assigned CDR3 sequences along with most-parsimonious VDJ recombination scenarios. In a later analysis, each TCR beta chain was defined by its CDR3 amino acid sequence together with its V-gene family, and reads lacking a unique V-gene family were excluded. As a way to deal with suspected cross-contamination and a sequencing artifact, a later analysis dropped more than 500 nucleotide sequences that were highly shared and had low generation probability. In a later analysis, a clonal expansion index for each public chain was calculated from normalized within-repertoire ranks of inferred template counts. In a later analysis, generation probabilities were computed using a VDJ recombination model fitted to out-of-frame rearrangements, and the results were checked against IGoR. In a later analysis, hypergeometric tests were used to score TCR-TCR, TCR-HLA and TCR-CMV co-occurrence, with a repertoire-size bias correction applied to TCR pairs. False discovery rates were estimated in a later analysis by permuting HLA or CMV assignments 20 times. In a later analysis, co-occurring TCRs were grouped with DBSCAN, and TCRdist sequence similarity was added when clustering was performed within HLA-allele-positive subsets. For co-occurrence clustering, repertoires with fewer than 30,000 or more than 120,000 public chains were excluded, along with four to six repertoires with anomalous nucleotide sharing. Held by TCRdb, this immuneACCESS table contains in-frame sequences only and omits some clones. Under half of the omission traces to an unresolved V gene where checked; the cause of the rest is unknown. V, J and clone size are taken as reported in that table, and D and trimming were inferred from the DNA itself. For this sample the table gives approximately 110,000 clones, of which 77% were detected only once. 9.5% to 15% of the sample belongs to the ten largest clones.

The receptor's source is a woman in her 40s in good health and CMV-seropositive. The sequenced material came from PBMCs.

The CDR3 amino acid sequence is: CASSFLLDSNQPQHF. The nucleotides read TGTGCCAGCAGTTTCTTACTCGATAGCAATCAGCCCCAGCATTTT. In this chain, TRBV28 is recombined with TRBJ1-5; the D gene lacks a confident call. For CDR1 and CDR2, the germline V gene lists MDHEN and SYDVKM. Measured from the cysteine to the phenylalanine, the CDR3 is 15 residues long. Only the CDR3 DNA is retained, 45 bases long and in frame from the first base. Between the V and J ends, shortened by 3 bases and 0 bases respectively, the junction contains 9 bases.